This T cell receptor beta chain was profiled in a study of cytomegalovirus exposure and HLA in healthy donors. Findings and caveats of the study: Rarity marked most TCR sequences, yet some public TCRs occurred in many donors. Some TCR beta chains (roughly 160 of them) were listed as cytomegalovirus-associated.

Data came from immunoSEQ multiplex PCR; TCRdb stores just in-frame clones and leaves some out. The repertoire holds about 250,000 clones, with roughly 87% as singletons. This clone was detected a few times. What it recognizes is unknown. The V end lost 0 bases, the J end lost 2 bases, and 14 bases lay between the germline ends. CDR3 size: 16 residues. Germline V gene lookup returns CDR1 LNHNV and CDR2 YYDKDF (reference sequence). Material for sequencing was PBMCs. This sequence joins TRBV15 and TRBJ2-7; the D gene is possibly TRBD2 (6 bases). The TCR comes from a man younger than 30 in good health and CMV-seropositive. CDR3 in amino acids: CATSRESAGRPYEQYF. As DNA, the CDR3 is TGTGCCACCAGCAGAGAAAGTGCAGGGAGGCCCTACGAGCAGTACTTC.